This T cell receptor beta chain was found in a study of blood T cells in healthy people across ages. This clonotype appeared a few times. The antigen remains undetermined. A second PCR of 7 to 11 cycles used a sample-barcoded 5' primer and a J-beta primer mix. TCRdb reprocessed the 5' RACE reads via MiXCR and lists one record per CDR3 protein. The sample holds roughly 1,700,000 distinct CDR3 sequences, about 28% seen once. Study results and caveats: A roughly linear age-dependent decrease characterized TCR beta diversity per million T cells.

CDR3 size: 13 residues. Germline loops: CDR1 SQVTM, CDR2 ANQGSEA. Input material: blood. This sequence was found in a woman aged 25 to 45 in good health. The chain uses TRBV29-1 and TRBJ2-4; 10 positions agree with TRBD2. Matching the DNA end better, TRBJ2-7 makes the J call doubtful. This chain's CDR3 is CSAELAGAYEQYF. In DNA, the CDR3 is TGCAGCGCTGAGCTAGCGGGGGCCTACGAGCAGTACTTC.